A selection of T cell receptor beta chains follows, all from one sample in a study of cytomegalovirus exposure and HLA in healthy donors. The data were produced by immunoSEQ multiplex PCR, yet TCRdb's version contains in-frame clones alone and is incomplete. The sample lists roughly 150,000 clones, 60% to 80% occurring once. The sequencing sample was made of PBMCs. The receptors here all came from a woman between 40 and 55 years old in good health and CMV-seronegative. The CDR3 runs from the conserved cysteine through the conserved F or W. D genes are given only for firm matches. Expanded clones are given a class, and other clones once, few, many or no size at all.

TRBJ2-1	TRBV9	once	TRBD1	CASSVGTGRGNEQFF	TGTGCCAGCAGCGTAGGGACAGGAAGGGGCAATGAGCAGTTCTTC
TRBJ2-2	TRBV28	-	TRBD1	CASSLFSTGGNTGELFF	TGTGCCAGCAGTTTATTTTCGACAGGGGGGAACACCGGGGAGCTGTTTTTT
TRBJ2-7	TRBV11-3	-	-	CASSLFLDTTYEQYF	TGTGCCAGCAGCTTATTCCTTGACACAACCTACGAGCAGTACTTC
TRBJ2-3	TRBV10-3	-	TRBD2	CAIRLAGEDTQYF	TGTGCCATCAGGCTAGCGGGGGAAGATACGCAGTATTTT
TRBJ1-6	TRBV15	few	-	CATSRGQESPLHF	TGTGCCACCAGCAGAGGACAAGAGTCACCCCTCCACTTT
TRBJ2-5	TRBV29-1	-	TRBD2	CSVISGGLKETQYF	TGCAGCGTTATTAGCGGGGGGCTAAAAGAGACCCAGTACTTC
TRBJ2-1	TRBV9	-	TRBD2	CASSVGVSGGSSYNEQFF	TGTGCCAGCAGCGTAGGAGTAAGCGGGGGGAGCTCCTACAATGAGCAGTTCTTC
TRBJ2-5	TRBV13	-	-	CASRAYRGPGDQETQYF	TGTGCCAGCAGGGCATATCGGGGTCCGGGGGACCAAGAGACCCAGTACTTC
TRBJ2-2	TRBV6-1	-	TRBD1	CASHRDRGTGELFF	TGTGCCAGCCACCGGGACAGGGGGACCGGGGAGCTGTTTTTT
TRBJ2-3	TRBV5-6	-	-	CASSSKTRKSDTQYF	TGTGCCAGCAGCTCAAAGACTAGGAAGTCGGATACGCAGTATTTT
TRBJ2-1	TRBV10-1	-	TRBD1	CASSDPGTDNEQFF	TGCGCCAGCAGTGACCCCGGGACAGACAATGAGCAGTTCTTC
TRBJ1-3	TRBV18	-	-	CASSPTQQGNTIYF	TGTGCCAGCTCACCAACTCAACAGGGAAACACCATATATTTT
TRBJ2-7	TRBV7-2	-	-	CASTPFWTEHYEQYF	TGTGCCAGCACCCCGTTTTGGACAGAACACTACGAGCAGTACTTC
TRBJ2-1	TRBV18	-	TRBD2	CASSPASGAGNEQFF	TGTGCCAGCTCACCAGCTAGCGGGGCTGGAAATGAGCAGTTCTTC
TRBJ1-2	TRBV27	-	TRBD1	CASSWTGLYGYTF	TGTGCCAGCAGCTGGACAGGGCTTTATGGCTACACCTTC
TRBJ2-1	TRBV7-9	-	TRBD2	CASRPRLAYEQFF	TGTGCCAGCAGACCCCGACTAGCCTATGAGCAGTTCTTC
TRBJ2-7	TRBV10-3	-	TRBD1	CAIREDRGDEQYF	TGTGCCATCAGGGAAGACAGGGGGGACGAGCAGTACTTC
TRBJ1-6	TRBV4-3	-	-	CASSQATGSYNSPLHF	TGCGCCAGCAGCCAAGCGACAGGTTCCTATAATTCACCCCTCCACTTT
TRBJ2-1	TRBV5-1	-	TRBD1	CASSLNRGPYNEQFF	TGCGCCAGCAGCTTAAACAGGGGACCCTACAATGAGCAGTTCTTC
TRBJ2-6	TRBV4-1	-	-	CASSRQTSGSSGANGLTF	TGCGCCAGCAGCCGCCAAACTTCCGGGAGCTCTGGGGCCAACGGCCTGACTTTC
TRBJ2-1	TRBV4-1	-	TRBD1	CASSLGQGAGQFF	TGCGCCAGCAGCCTCGGACAGGGGGCAGGGCAGTTCTTC
TRBJ2-2	TRBV19	-	-	CASSVDRSGTGELFF	TGTGCCAGTAGTGTGGACAGAAGTGGCACCGGGGAGCTGTTTTTT
TRBJ2-7	TRBV7-2	-	TRBD2	CASSLIGGGTYEQYF	TGTGCCAGCAGCTTAATTGGCGGGGGGACCTACGAGCAGTACTTC
TRBJ1-5	TRBV5-1	-	-	CASSLEGGTNQPQHF	TGCGCCAGCAGCTTGGAAGGCGGGACGAATCAGCCCCAGCATTTT
TRBJ2-1	TRBV5-1	few	TRBD2	CASSQGLVGNEQFF	TGCGCCAGCAGCCAGGGACTAGTAGGGAATGAGCAGTTCTTC
TRBJ1-1	TRBV7-9	-	-	CASSPGERTEAFF	TGTGCCAGCAGCCCGGGTGAGCGGACTGAAGCTTTCTTT
TRBJ1-2	TRBV2	few	-	CASSAQGGNGYTF	TGTGCCAGCAGTGCCCAGGGAGGAAATGGCTACACCTTC
TRBJ1-1	TRBV7-9	few	-	CASSLASGTEAFF	TGTGCCAGCAGCTTAGCGAGTGGCACTGAAGCTTTCTTT
TRBJ2-7	TRBV4-3	-	-	CASSQDASITYEQYF	TGCGCCAGCAGCCAAGATGCCAGTATAACCTACGAGCAGTACTTC
TRBJ1-3	TRBV15	few	TRBD1	CATRPTGVGNTIYF	TGTGCCACCAGACCGACAGGGGTCGGAAACACCATATATTTT
TRBJ2-2	TRBV5-4	-	-	CASSFGQELFF	TGTGCCAGCAGCTTTGGACAGGAGCTGTTTTTT
TRBJ2-1	TRBV7-9	once	-	CASSLGGMGRNNEQFF	TGTGCCAGCAGCTTGGGCGGGATGGGGAGAAACAATGAGCAGTTCTTC
TRBJ2-3	TRBV5-1	-	-	CASTRDGGSDTQYF	TGCGCCAGCACAAGGGACGGGGGATCAGATACGCAGTATTTT
TRBJ2-7	TRBV10-3	medium-sized	TRBD2	CASLIAGTNEQYF	TGTGCCAGCCTAATAGCGGGGACTAACGAGCAGTACTTC
TRBJ2-6	TRBV4-3	-	-	CASSQWTGLNSGANGLTF	TGCGCCAGCAGCCAATGGACGGGCCTTAACTCTGGGGCCAACGGCCTGACTTTC
TRBJ2-5	TRBV19	-	TRBD2	CASSLLAGVETQYF	TGTGCCAGTAGCCTACTAGCGGGAGTTGAGACCCAGTACTTC
TRBJ1-1	TRBV27	-	TRBD1	CASTKGTGLMNTEAFF	TGTGCCAGCACCAAGGGGACAGGGCTAATGAACACTGAAGCTTTCTTT
TRBJ2-3	TRBV7-8	-	TRBD1	CASSQTGGHTDTQYF	TGTGCCAGCAGTCAGACAGGGGGCCACACAGATACGCAGTATTTT
TRBJ2-1	TRBV5-4	-	-	CASSLSGNEQFF	TGTGCCAGCAGCCTCTCGGGCAATGAGCAGTTCTTC
TRBJ2-5	TRBV7-4	-	TRBD2	CASSFGRLAGPVQETQYF	TGTGCCAGCAGCTTTGGGAGGCTAGCGGGGCCGGTACAAGAGACCCAGTACTTC
TRBJ1-5	TRBV2	-	TRBD1	CASRATGINQPQHF	TGTGCCAGCAGGGCGACAGGGATCAATCAGCCCCAGCATTTT
TRBJ1-3	TRBV25-1	-	TRBD1	CASSESGTEGNTIYF	TGTGCCAGCAGTGAATCCGGGACAGAAGGAAACACCATATATTTT
TRBJ2-2	TRBV13	-	TRBD2	CASSLTGGRGPGELFF	TGTGCCAGCAGCTTAACTGGCGGGAGAGGCCCCGGGGAGCTGTTTTTT
TRBJ2-7	TRBV28	-	-	CASSEDTTPYEQYF	TGTGCCAGCAGTGAGGACACCACCCCCTACGAGCAGTACTTC
TRBJ2-3	TRBV6-5	-	-	CASSYKGPGTDTQYF	TGTGCCAGCAGTTACAAGGGGCCGGGCACAGATACGCAGTATTTT
TRBJ1-2	TRBV11-2	-	TRBD1	CASSLEPGQGPGTF	TGTGCCAGCAGCTTGGAGCCGGGACAGGGCCCGGGAACCTTC
TRBJ2-3	TRBV7-9	-	TRBD2	CSSSLGRGGRAEDTQYF	TGTTCCAGCAGCTTAGGAAGAGGCGGGAGGGCCGAAGATACGCAGTATTTT
TRBJ2-3	TRBV4-1	few	TRBD1	CASSQGQGNTDTQYF	TGCGCCAGCAGCCAGGGACAGGGGAACACAGATACGCAGTATTTT
TRBJ2-7	TRBV7-2	-	-	CASSLAARHESYEQYF	TGTGCCAGCAGCTTAGCGGCAAGACACGAGTCCTACGAGCAGTACTTC
TRBJ2-7	TRBV6-1	few	-	CASSEVAVSSYEQYF	TGTGCCAGCAGTGAAGTAGCAGTAAGCTCCTACGAGCAGTACTTC
TRBJ2-3	TRBV6-4	-	-	CASSDLEGGTDTQYF	TGTGCCAGCAGTGACTTAGAGGGGGGCACAGATACGCAGTATTTT
TRBJ2-2	TRBV19	once	-	CASSIGTATGELFF	TGTGCCAGTAGTATCGGGACTGCCACCGGGGAGCTGTTTTTT
TRBJ1-1	TRBV4-2	-	TRBD1	CASSLSAAGGERYTEAFF	TGTGCCAGCAGCCTAAGCGCGGCAGGGGGCGAACGGTACACTGAAGCTTTCTTT
TRBJ1-2	TRBV5-4	-	TRBD1	CASSLGTGAWGYTF	TGTGCCAGCAGCTTGGGGACAGGGGCTTGGGGCTACACCTTC
TRBJ2-7	TRBV18	-	-	CASSPGQISYEQYF	TGTGCCAGCTCACCGGGACAAATCTCCTACGAGCAGTACTTC
TRBJ2-5	TRBV15	-	TRBD2	CATSRDQAGANQETQYF	TGTGCCACCAGCAGAGATCAAGCGGGGGCTAACCAAGAGACCCAGTACTTC